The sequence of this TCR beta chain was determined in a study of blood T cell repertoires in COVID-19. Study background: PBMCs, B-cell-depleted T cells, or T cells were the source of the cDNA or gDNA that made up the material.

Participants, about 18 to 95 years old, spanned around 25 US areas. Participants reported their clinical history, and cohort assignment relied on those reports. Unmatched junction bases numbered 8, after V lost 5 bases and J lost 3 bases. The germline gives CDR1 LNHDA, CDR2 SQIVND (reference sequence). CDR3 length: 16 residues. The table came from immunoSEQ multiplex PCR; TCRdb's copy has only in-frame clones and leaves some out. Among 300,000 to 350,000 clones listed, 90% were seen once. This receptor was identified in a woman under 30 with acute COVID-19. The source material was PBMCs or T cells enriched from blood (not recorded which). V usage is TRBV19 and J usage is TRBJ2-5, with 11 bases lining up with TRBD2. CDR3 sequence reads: CASSGLTSGGKETQYF. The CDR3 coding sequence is TGTGCCAGTAGTGGATTAACTAGCGGGGGAAAAGAGACCCAGTACTTC.